Here is one TCR beta chain with its context. Its antigen is not identified. The data derive from a study of cytomegalovirus exposure and HLA in healthy donors. The wider study: Of the donors genotyped, several hundred in all, about 82% fell in the Caucasian-associated ancestry cluster.

Although they were nominally healthy when sampled, donors likely had unrecorded immune exposures. Study-wide results and limits: Three chains linked to CMV were shown in vitro to be specific for CMV antigens. V segments that were indistinguishable, TRBV6-2 and TRBV6-3 among them, were omitted from analysis.

The CDR3 length is 17 residues. Germline-derived CDR1 and CDR2 are SEHNR and FQNEAQ (reference sequence). Between the trimmed V and J ends, which lost 5 bases and 0 bases, there was a span of 16 bases. Primers included in the PCR were 60 Vbeta and 13 Jbeta primers. Profiling relied on immunoSEQ multiplex PCR, and the TCRdb table lists in-frame clones only, not all of them. This table holds roughly 150,000 clones, approximately 88% found once. The clonotype originates from a woman under 30 in good health and CMV-seronegative. Material: PBMCs. J is TRBJ2-2 and V is TRBV7-9, with D possibly TRBD2 on 5 matching bases. The DNA for the CDR3 is TGTGCCAGCAGCGACTTAAGCTTCGGGGCGAACACCGGGGAGCTGTTTTTT. Encoded protein: CASSDLSFGANTGELFF.